The 30 T cell receptor beta chains below come from one sample, sequenced in a study of identical twins. A single record per CDR3 protein comes from TCRdb applying MiXCR to the 5' RACE reads. This sample has 1.5 million or so distinct CDR3 sequences, with less than 35% found just once. Sequencing used cord blood. The receptors come from a newborn girl in good health.

The chain recombines TRBV28 with TRBJ1-4; D is possibly TRBD1 (6 bases). Trimming took 6 bases from V and 7 from J, leaving 15 bases between them. The germline gives CDR1 MDHEN, CDR2 SYDVKM. The CDR3 is 14 amino acids. The CDR3 DNA is TGTGCCAGCAGATTACAGGGAGGAGGTGAAAAACTGTTTTTT. Its translation: CASRLQGGGEKLFF.

This rearrangement joins TRBV3-1 to TRBJ2-1; weak D call: TRBD1 (6 bases). The better agreement between TRBJ2-7 and the DNA end casts doubt on the J call. The CDR3 is made up of 15 amino acids. Germline V gene data show CDR1 as LGHDT and CDR2 as YNNKEL (reference sequence). The DNA for the CDR3 is TGTGCCAGCAGCCAAGGCAGGGGCGCCCGAAATGAGCAGTACTTC. Protein product: CASSQGRGARNEQYF.

This chain connects TRBV6-6 to TRBJ1-1, with 8 bases that match TRBD1. The CDR3 runs to 13 residues. Germline V gene data show CDR1 as MNHNY and CDR2 as SVGAGI (reference sequence). The junction had 4 bases not matched to a gene; V was cut back by 6 bases and J by 4 bases. This CDR3 is CASRSRGPTEAFF. CDR3 nucleotides: TGTGCCAGCAGAAGCAGGGGGCCCACTGAAGCTTTCTTT.

This rearrangement joins TRBV25-1 to TRBJ2-1, with 8 nucleotides matching TRBD2. Germline V gene data show CDR1 as MGHDK and CDR2 as SYGVNS. Unmatched junction bases numbered 15, after V lost 4 bases and J lost 7 bases. CDR3 length equals 17 residues. CDR3 coding DNA: TGTGCCAGCAGTGTCCGACTAGCGCCCGGAGATAGGAATGAGCAGTTCTTC. Protein: CASSVRLAPGDRNEQFF.

V and J are TRBV6-1 and TRBJ2-1; 8 nucleotides agree with TRBD2. In germline, CDR1 is MNHNS, CDR2 SASEGT. The trim removed 5 bases at V and 6 bases at J, leaving 15 bases unmatched. The CDR3 length is 17 residues. The CDR3 DNA reads as TGTGCCAGCAGTCACATCGCCGGGACTAGGACTCCCAATGAGCAGTTCTTC. It encodes CASSHIAGTRTPNEQFF.

This clonotype was counted a few times. The chain joins TRBV20-1 to TRBJ1-2, with D possibly being TRBD1 (6 bases). This CDR3 spans 13 amino acids. CDR1 is DFQATT, CDR2 SNEGSKA, per germline (reference sequence). V lost 2 bases, J lost 6 bases, and 13 bases lay in between. CDR3 amino acids: CSARTGISDGYTF. DNA for the CDR3: TGCAGTGCTAGAACAGGGATTTCGGATGGCTACACCTTC.

This clonotype appeared many times. The J gene is TRBJ2-1, the V gene TRBV7-9; 7 nucleotides agree with TRBD2. The CDR3 has 17 residues. The trim removed 1 base at V and 2 bases at J, leaving 8 bases unmatched. The germline CDR1 and CDR2 sequences are SEHNR and FQNEAQ (reference sequence). The CDR3 DNA follows: TGTGCCAGCAGCTTAGTCCCGATGCGGGAGACCTACAATGAGCAGTTCTTC. As protein: CASSLVPMRETYNEQFF.

This chain links TRBV24-1 with TRBJ2-3; weak D call: TRBD2 (6 bases). Germline values: CDR1 KGHDR, CDR2 SFDVKD. The CDR3 has 14 residues. Trimming removed 7 bases from V and 2 bases from J, with 12 bases in between. The CDR3 DNA reads TGTGCCACCAGGGGCAGGGAGGACACAGATACGCAGTATTTT. Protein product: CATRGREDTDTQYF.

This chain connects TRBV15 to TRBJ2-7, with D tentatively TRBD2 (6 bases). The CDR3 is 16 amino acids. V was shortened by 2 bases and J by 1 base, with 15 bases between the two germline ends. Per germline, CDR1 LNHNV and CDR2 YYDKDF (reference sequence). The CDR3 loop is CATSRFRLVRSYEQYF. In nucleotides, the CDR3 is TGTGCCACCAGCAGATTTCGACTAGTGAGGTCCTACGAGCAGTACTTC. Complete variable domain (other parts from reference TRBV15 and TRBJ2-7): DAMVIQNPRYQVTQFGKPVTLSCSQTLNHNVMYWYQQKSSQAPKLLFHYYDKDFNNEADTPDNFQSRRPNTSFCFLDIRSPGLGDTAMYLCATSRFRLVRSYEQYFGPGTRLTVT.

The chain has TRBV29-1 and TRBJ1-1, with 7 bases fitting TRBD1. CDR3 length equals 11 residues. V shed 6 bases, J shed 6 bases, and the junction held 4 bases outside the gene matches. Germline V gene sequence: CDR1 SQVTM, CDR2 ANQGSEA. The CDR3 region is CSVRTGPEAFF. The CDR3 DNA sequence: TGCAGCGTCAGGACAGGTCCTGAAGCTTTCTTT.

This clonotype was counted a few times. This sequence joins TRBV5-1 and TRBJ2-1, with D unresolved. Germline values: CDR1 SGHRS, CDR2 YFSETQ. The CDR3 loop spans 15 amino acids. V was shortened by 0 bases and J by 3 bases, with 10 bases between the two germline ends. This CDR3 is CASSLELFYYNEQFF. For the CDR3, the DNA is TGCGCCAGCAGCTTGGAACTGTTCTACTACAATGAGCAGTTCTTC.

The chain combines TRBV14 with TRBJ1-1; D is ambiguous. In germline, CDR1 is SGHDN, CDR2 FVKESK. The CDR3 extends over 14 amino acids. The germline V and J ends were trimmed by 1 base and 0 bases, with 6 bases remaining between them. In DNA, the CDR3 is TGTGCCAGCAGCCAAGGGAACATGAACACTGAAGCTTTCTTT. Encoded protein: CASSQGNMNTEAFF.

This clonotype was observed many times. This chain joins TRBV11-1 and TRBJ2-7; D is possibly TRBD2 (6 bases). CDR1 and CDR2 (germline): SGHAT, FQDESV (reference sequence). The CDR3 has 14 residues. V lost 2 bases and J lost 3, with 11 bases in between. Here the CDR3 reads CASSLRGGIYEQYF. CDR3 in DNA: TGTGCCAGCAGCTTACGGGGAGGAATCTACGAGCAGTACTTC.

This clonotype was observed a few times. V is TRBV5-1 and J is TRBJ1-4, with 9 bases identical to TRBD1. The V gene's germline CDR1 is SGHRS and CDR2 YFSETQ. This CDR3 is built from 15 residues. The ends lost 0 bases at V and 7 bases at J; junction bases unmatched: 4. The CDR3 DNA sequence: TGCGCCAGCAGCTTGGCGGGACAGGGTTTTGAAAAACTGTTTTTT. Its translation is CASSLAGQGFEKLFF.

V and J are TRBV7-6 and TRBJ2-7; D gene unclear. V shed 2 bases and J shed 0 bases, with 11 bases lying between them. Germline CDR1 reads SGHVS; CDR2 reads FNYEAQ. The CDR3 consists of 15 residues. In DNA form, the CDR3 reads TGTGCCAGCAGCTTAAATAGGGCCCTCTCCTACGAGCAGTACTTC. It translates to CASSLNRALSYEQYF. Full variable domain (remainder filled in from reference TRBV7-6 and TRBJ2-7): GAGVSQSPRYKVTKRGQDVALRCDPISGHVSLYWYRQALGQGPEFLTYFNYEAQQDKSGLPNDRFSAERPEGSISTLTIQRTEQRDSAMYRCASSLNRALSYEQYFGPGTRLTVT.

In its sample, this clonotype was seen once. The gene calls are TRBV4-1 and TRBJ2-7; D not certain. The V end was cut by 2 bases, the J end by 7 bases, with 6 bases between. CDR1 and CDR2 (germline): MGHRA, YSYEKL. The CDR3 consists of 11 residues. The CDR3 region is CASSQFREQYF. In DNA form, the CDR3 reads TGCGCCAGCAGCCAATTTAGGGAGCAGTACTTC.

The chain combines TRBV7-2 with TRBJ2-7; 7 nucleotides agree with TRBD2. Trimming cost V 7 bases and J 7 bases; bases outside gene matches: 16. The CDR3 contains 15 residues. Germline V CDR1 and CDR2: SGHTA, FQGNSA. The CDR3 DNA sequence: TGTGCCAGCATCGAAAGCGGGGCAACTTACAATGAGCAGTACTTC. This translates into CASIESGATYNEQYF.

A word on this clonotype: Only one base separates this from a far larger clonotype, so it likely reflects a read error. V and J are TRBV4-1 and TRBJ2-1; D remains unclear. Germline CDR1 reads MGHRA; CDR2 reads YSYEKL. The V gene lost 0 bases and the J gene lost 7 bases, with 4 bases spanning the gap. CDR3 length: 12 residues. CDR3 bases: TGCGCCAGCAGCCAAGATTGGAATGAGCAGTTCTTC. This gives the protein CASSQDWNEQFF.

This clonotype appeared many times. V gene TRBV15 combines with J gene TRBJ2-1, with no clear D. Germline V gene sequence: CDR1 LNHNV, CDR2 YYDKDF (reference sequence). The CDR3 consists of 16 residues. Deletions cut 0 bases from V and 6 bases from J, with 15 bases between. The chain's CDR3 is CATSRDYLSWGNEQFF. CDR3 DNA: TGTGCCACCAGCAGAGATTATTTATCATGGGGCAATGAGCAGTTCTTC. Complete variable domain (other parts from reference TRBV15 and TRBJ2-1): DAMVIQNPRYQVTQFGKPVTLSCSQTLNHNVMYWYQQKSSQAPKLLFHYYDKDFNNEADTPDNFQSRRPNTSFCFLDIRSPGLGDTAMYLCATSRDYLSWGNEQFFGPGTRLTVL.

The chain couples TRBV10-3 to TRBJ1-1; D ambiguous. Trimming pared 2 bases from V and 3 bases from J, leaving 16 bases between. The CDR3 totals 16 residues. Germline CDR1 is ENHRY and CDR2 is SYGVKD. The CDR3 nucleotides are TGTGCCATCAGTGAGCCCTTGGGAGGGAAGGACACTGAAGCTTTCTTT. It translates to CAISEPLGGKDTEAFF.

This clonotype occurred many times. The chain carries TRBV21-1 and TRBJ2-5. TRBV21-1 is recorded as a pseudogene. CDR3 length: 11 amino acids. CDR3 residues: CASSKGETQYF. The CDR3 bases are TGTGCCAGCAGCAAAGGGGAGACCCAGTACTTC.

V gene TRBV3-1 combines with J gene TRBJ2-1; D is perhaps TRBD1 (5 bases). From germline, CDR1 is LGHDT and CDR2 YNNKEL (reference sequence). This CDR3 comprises 12 residues. Trimming pared 4 bases from V and 9 bases from J, leaving 10 bases between. The DNA of the CDR3 is TGTGCCAGCAGCCGTCAGGGTTTTGAGCAGTTCTTC. Translated, it gives CASSRQGFEQFF.

The genes are TRBV19 and TRBJ2-7; 7 bases agree with TRBD1. The ends lost 3 bases at V and 2 bases at J; junction bases unmatched: 1. Germline CDR1 is LNHDA and CDR2 is SQIVND (reference sequence). The CDR3 spans 13 residues. The CDR3 DNA reads TGTGCCAGTAGTATCGGACAGGCCTACGAGCAGTACTTC. Residues: CASSIGQAYEQYF.

This clonotype was observed a single time. A much larger clone differs by one base, so this may be a read error. The CDR3 spells CASSSLNSYNEQYF. DNA of the CDR3: TGCGCCAGCAGCTCACTCAACTCCTACAATGAGCAGTACTTC. This chain joins TRBV5-1 and TRBJ2-1; no definite D call. The J call may be mistaken, given a closer DNA end match to TRBJ2-7. The germline gives CDR1 SGHRS, CDR2 YFSETQ. The CDR3 covers 14 residues.

About this clonotype itself: Relative to the germline gene, one junction end is altered; a read error may explain this. The V and J genes are TRBV12-3 or TRBV12-4 and TRBJ2-3; TRBD2 matches at 8 bases. This CDR3 spans 16 amino acids. The CDR3 sequence is CASSPRTSPFTDAQYF. Written as DNA, the CDR3 is TGTGCCAGCAGCCCAAGGACTAGCCCCTTCACAGATGCGCAGTATTTT.

The J gene is TRBJ2-4, the V gene TRBV20-1; the match to TRBD2 covers 7 bases. The J call may be wrong; the DNA end is better matched by TRBJ2-5. This CDR3 comprises 15 residues. Per the germline V gene, CDR1 is DFQATT and CDR2 is SNEGSKA (reference sequence). The CDR3 region is CSARSGSGDKETQYF. DNA of the CDR3: TGCAGTGCTAGGTCTGGGAGCGGGGATAAAGAGACCCAGTACTTC.

DNA for the CDR3: TGTGCCAGCAGCAAAGGGGAGGGGGAAGTCACTGAAGCTTTCTTT. Encoded protein: CASSKGEGEVTEAFF. The chain couples TRBV21-1 to TRBJ1-1. TRBV21-1 is tagged as a pseudogene. The CDR3 loop spans 15 amino acids.

This chain joins TRBV14 and TRBJ2-2; 8 nucleotides agree with TRBD2. Per the germline V gene, CDR1 is SGHDN and CDR2 is FVKESK. CDR3 length: 15 residues. V was pared by 2 bases and J by 4 bases, with 3 bases of the junction left unmatched. The CDR3 loop is CASSQSREGTGELFF. The CDR3 nucleotides read TGTGCCAGCAGCCAATCCCGGGAGGGCACCGGGGAGCTGTTTTTT.

This clonotype was counted a few times. The CDR3 DNA is TGTGCCAGCAGTGAACCGGGATTTAAAGTCTCCTACGAGCAGTACTTC. The encoded protein is CASSEPGFKVSYEQYF. The V call is TRBV6-1, the J call TRBJ2-7; tentatively, D is TRBD2 (5 bases). V was cut by 2 bases and J by 0 bases, with 14 bases left in between. CDR1 and CDR2 (germline): MNHNS, SASEGT. The CDR3 is 16 residues long.

The chain links TRBV7-8 to TRBJ1-2; 7 nucleotides agree with TRBD1. Trimming removed 1 base from V and 7 bases from J; junction bases left unmatched: 6. The CDR3 runs to 14 residues. Germline-derived CDR1 and CDR2 are SGHVS and FQNEAQ. The CDR3 region has the DNA TGTGCCAGCAGCTTAGTGGGCAGGGGGTTTGGCTACACCTTC. Encoded protein: CASSLVGRGFGYTF.